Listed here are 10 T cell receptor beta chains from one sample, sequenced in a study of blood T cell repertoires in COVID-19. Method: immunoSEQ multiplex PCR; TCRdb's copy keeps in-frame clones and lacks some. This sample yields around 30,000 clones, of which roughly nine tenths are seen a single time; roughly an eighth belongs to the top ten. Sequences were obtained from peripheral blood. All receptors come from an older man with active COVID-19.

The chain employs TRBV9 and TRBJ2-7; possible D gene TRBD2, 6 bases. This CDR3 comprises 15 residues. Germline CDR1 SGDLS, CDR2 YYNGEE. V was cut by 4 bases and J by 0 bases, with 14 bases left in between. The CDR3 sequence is CASSPGSRDSYEQYF. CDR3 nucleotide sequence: TGTGCCAGCAGCCCGGGGTCGCGGGACTCCTACGAGCAGTACTTC.

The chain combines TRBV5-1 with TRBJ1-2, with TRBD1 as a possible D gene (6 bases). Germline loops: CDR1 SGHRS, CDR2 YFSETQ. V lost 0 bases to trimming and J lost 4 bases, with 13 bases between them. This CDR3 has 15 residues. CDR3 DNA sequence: TGCGCCAGCAGCTTGGATGGAACAGGGCCCTATGGCTACACCTTC. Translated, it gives CASSLDGTGPYGYTF.

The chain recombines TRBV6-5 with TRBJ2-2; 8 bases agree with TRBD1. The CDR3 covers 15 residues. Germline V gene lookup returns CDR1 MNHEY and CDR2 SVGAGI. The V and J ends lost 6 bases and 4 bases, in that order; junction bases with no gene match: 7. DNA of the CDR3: TGTGCCAGCAGCCCCGGGACAGGAGCCACCGGGGAGCTGTTTTTT. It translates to CASSPGTGATGELFF.

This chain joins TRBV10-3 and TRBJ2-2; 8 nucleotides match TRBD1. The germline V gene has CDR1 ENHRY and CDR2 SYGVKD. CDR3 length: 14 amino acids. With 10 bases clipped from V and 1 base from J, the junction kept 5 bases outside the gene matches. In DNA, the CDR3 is TGTGCCACCCGAACAGGGGGGAACACCGGGGAGCTGTTTTTT. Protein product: CATRTGGNTGELFF.

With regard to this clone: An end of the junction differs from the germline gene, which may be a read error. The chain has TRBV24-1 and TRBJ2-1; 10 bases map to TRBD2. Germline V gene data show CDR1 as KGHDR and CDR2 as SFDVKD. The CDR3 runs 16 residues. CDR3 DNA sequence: TGTGCCACCAGTGATAGGACTAGCGGAGGGGACAATGGGCAGTTCTTC. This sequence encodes CATSDRTSGGDNGQFF.

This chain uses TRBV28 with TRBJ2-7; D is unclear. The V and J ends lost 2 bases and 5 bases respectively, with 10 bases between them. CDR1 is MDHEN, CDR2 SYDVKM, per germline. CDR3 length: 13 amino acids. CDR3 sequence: CASSLPGSDEQYF. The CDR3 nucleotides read TGTGCCAGCAGTTTACCAGGATCGGACGAGCAGTACTTC. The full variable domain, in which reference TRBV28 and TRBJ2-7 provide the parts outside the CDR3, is DVKVTQSSRYLVKRTGEKVFLECVQDMDHENMFWYRQDPGLGLRLIYFSYDVKMKEKGDIPEGYSVSREKKERFSLILESASTNQTSMYLCASSLPGSDEQYFGPGTRLTVT.

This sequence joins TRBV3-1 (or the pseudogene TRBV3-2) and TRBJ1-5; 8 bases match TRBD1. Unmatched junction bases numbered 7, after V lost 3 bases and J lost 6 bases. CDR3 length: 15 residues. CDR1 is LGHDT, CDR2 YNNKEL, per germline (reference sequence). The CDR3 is CASSQGTGGSQPQHF. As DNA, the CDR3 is TGTGCCAGCAGCCAGGGGACAGGTGGATCTCAGCCCCAGCATTTT.

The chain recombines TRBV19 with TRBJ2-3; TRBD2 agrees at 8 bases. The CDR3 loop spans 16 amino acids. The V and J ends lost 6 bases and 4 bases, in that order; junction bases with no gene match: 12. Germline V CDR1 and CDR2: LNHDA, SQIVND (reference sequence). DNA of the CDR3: TGTGCCAGTAGCTCGGGAGGGACCACTCGCGCAGATACGCAGTATTTT. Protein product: CASSSGGTTRADTQYF.

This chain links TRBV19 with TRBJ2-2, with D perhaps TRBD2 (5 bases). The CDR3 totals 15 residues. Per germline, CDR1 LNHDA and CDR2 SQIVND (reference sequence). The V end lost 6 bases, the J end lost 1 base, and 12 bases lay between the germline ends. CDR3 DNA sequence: TGTGCCAGTAGACCCCTGGGGAGGAACACCGGGGAGCTGTTTTTT. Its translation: CASRPLGRNTGELFF.

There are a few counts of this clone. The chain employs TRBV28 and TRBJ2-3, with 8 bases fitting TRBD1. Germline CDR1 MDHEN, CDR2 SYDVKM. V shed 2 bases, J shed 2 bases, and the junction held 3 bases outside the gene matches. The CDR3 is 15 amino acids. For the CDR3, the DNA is TGTGCCAGCAGTTTAGGACAGGGCCCCACAGATACGCAGTATTTT. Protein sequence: CASSLGQGPTDTQYF. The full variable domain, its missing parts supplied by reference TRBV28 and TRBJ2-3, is DVKVTQSSRYLVKRTGEKVFLECVQDMDHENMFWYRQDPGLGLRLIYFSYDVKMKEKGDIPEGYSVSREKKERFSLILESASTNQTSMYLCASSLGQGPTDTQYFGPGTRLTVL.